This T cell receptor beta chain is drawn from a study of beta chain features in type 1 diabetes. The overall study: Across every sample, roughly 100 million sorted cells were examined in total. General study findings and limits: Moderate but significant shortening of TCRB CDR3s was recorded in all four CD4+ subsets from Type 1 diabetes patients.

This clone was picked up a small number of times. Its antigen is undetermined. V trimming: 3 bases; J trimming: 7 bases; junction bases outside the gene matches: 13. Germline V gives CDR1 KGHSH, CDR2 LQKENI. The CDR3 contains 17 residues. Of the isolated RNA, all was reverse transcribed, and so the sequenced material was expressed TCRB transcripts. Here immunoSEQ multiplex PCR was the method, and the copy in TCRdb shows in-frame clones only, minus some. Here the sample spans tens of thousands of clones, 50% being singletons. The source material was stem cell memory CD4+ T cells from blood. The receptor comes from a woman under 40 in good health. The rearrangement links TRBV18 to TRBJ2-1, with TRBD1 matching 9 bases. The chain's CDR3 is CASSPIQGAQGMNEQFF. In nucleotides, the CDR3 is TGTGCCAGCTCACCTATACAGGGGGCCCAAGGAATGAATGAGCAGTTCTTC.